This passage covers 17 T cell receptor beta chains from one sample sequenced in a study of cytomegalovirus exposure and HLA in healthy donors. The PCR made use of 60 Vbeta and 13 Jbeta primers. Assay used: immunoSEQ multiplex PCR; TCRdb lists only in-frame clones, some missing. Here the sample spans tens of thousands of clones, roughly 85% being singletons. Sequences were obtained from PBMCs. The receptors were gathered from a female donor in good health and CMV-seronegative.

V usage is TRBV30 and J usage is TRBJ1-2, with D possibly being TRBD1 (6 bases). There are 12 residues in the CDR3. Trimming shortened V by 4 bases and J by 8 bases, and 14 bases separated the two germline ends. Per germline, CDR1 GTSNPN and CDR2 SVGIG (reference sequence). CDR3 loop: CAWTGAGYGYTF. The CDR3 DNA reads as TGTGCCTGGACAGGGGCAGGGTACGGCTACACCTTC.

The chain is built from TRBV5-1 and TRBJ2-5; TRBD1 matches 8 bases. The CDR3 is made up of 15 amino acids. Per the germline V gene, CDR1 is SGHRS and CDR2 is YFSETQ. J gave up 0 bases and V 4 bases, and 5 bases lay outside the gene matches. The DNA for the CDR3 is TGCGCCAGCAGCCTAGGACAGGGCCACCAAGAGACCCAGTACTTC. Its protein is CASSLGQGHQETQYF.

The chain uses TRBV28 and TRBJ1-6; D not resolved. The CDR3 consists of 13 residues. CDR1 is MDHEN, CDR2 SYDVKM, per germline. V shed 5 bases and J shed 14 bases, with 16 bases lying between them. In nucleotides, the CDR3 is TGTGCCAGCAGTCTAACGGGTCCGGGAACCCTCCACTTT. Translating it yields CASSLTGPGTLHF. Combining the CDR3 with reference TRBV28 and TRBJ1-6 gives the whole variable domain DVKVTQSSRYLVKRTGEKVFLECVQDMDHENMFWYRQDPGLGLRLIYFSYDVKMKEKGDIPEGYSVSREKKERFSLILESASTNQTSMYLCASSLTGPGTLHFGNGTRLTVT.

V usage is TRBV19 and J usage is TRBJ2-7; D is unclear. There are 12 residues in the CDR3. Deletions cut 5 bases from V and 3 bases from J, with 8 bases between. CDR1 is LNHDA, CDR2 SQIVND, per germline (reference sequence). The CDR3 sequence is CASSSPNYEQYF. The CDR3 region has the DNA TGTGCCAGTAGTTCCCCCAACTACGAGCAGTACTTC.

The chain couples TRBV4-2 to TRBJ2-2; TRBD2 agrees at 8 bases. The CDR3 contains 14 residues. Germline assignment: CDR1 LGHNA and CDR2 YNFKEQ. V was clipped by 6 bases and J by 1 base; unmatched bases: 1. In DNA form, the CDR3 reads TGTGCCAGCAGTCTAGCGGGGAACACCGGGGAGCTGTTTTTT. This translates into CASSLAGNTGELFF.

The chain joins TRBV7-6 to TRBJ2-7; 7 nucleotides agree with TRBD1. The CDR3 consists of 15 residues. With V trimmed by 0 bases and J by 2 bases, 4 bases remained unmatched. Germline lookup yields CDR1 SGHVS and CDR2 FNYEAQ. The CDR3 spells CASSLAAGGPYEQYF. Written as DNA, the CDR3 is TGTGCCAGCAGCTTAGCGGCAGGGGGTCCCTACGAGCAGTACTTC.

This chain uses TRBV6-1 with TRBJ1-1; no reliable D call. Trimming removed 1 base at V and 11 bases at J, with 14 bases between. The CDR3 covers 13 residues. CDR1 and CDR2 (germline): MNHNS, SASEGT. The CDR3 DNA sequence: TGTGCCAGCAGTGAAGTGTTGACCGGGGAGGCTTTCTTT. Its translation is CASSEVLTGEAFF.

The chain joins TRBV18 to TRBJ2-7; 8 bases are a match to TRBD1. The CDR3 has 16 residues. Trimming removed 3 bases from V and 4 bases from J; junction bases left unmatched: 11. Germline V lookup: CDR1 KGHSH, CDR2 LQKENI. CDR3 nucleotides: TGTGCCAGCTCACCGACGGCGGGGACAGGCAATTACGAGCAGTACTTC. It translates to CASSPTAGTGNYEQYF.

The CDR3 DNA sequence: TGTGCCAGCAGCTCCTATACAGGGGACGTCGGCTACACCTTC. The encoded protein is CASSSYTGDVGYTF. This chain joins TRBV11-2 and TRBJ1-2, with 7 bases aligning to TRBD1. The CDR3 covers 14 residues. The germline V gene encodes CDR1 SGHAT and CDR2 FQNNGV. The V segment lost 4 bases and the J segment 8 bases; nucleotides outside the gene matches: 10.

The chain carries TRBV19 and TRBJ2-4; TRBD2 is a possible D gene (6 bases). V shed 0 bases and J shed 2 bases, with 17 bases lying between them. There are 18 residues in the CDR3. Germline lookup yields CDR1 LNHDA and CDR2 SQIVND (reference sequence). Here the CDR3 DNA reads TGTGCCAGTAGTATAGATCTATGGGGGGATGGCACCAAAAACATTCAGTACTTC. Residues: CASSIDLWGDGTKNIQYF.

CDR3 bases: TGCGCCAGCGCTGACAACCAAGAGACCCAGTACTTC. This encodes CASADNQETQYF. The rearrangement uses TRBV4-1 and TRBJ2-5; no clear D gene. The CDR3 length is 12 residues. The germline V gene has CDR1 MGHRA and CDR2 YSYEKL. Trimming cost V 8 bases and J 0 bases, with 7 bases left between them.

CDR3: CASSGAGGGYEQYF. The CDR3, as DNA: TGTGCCAGCAGTGGGGCGGGAGGGGGCTACGAGCAGTACTTC. The rearrangement links TRBV25-1 to TRBJ2-7; 9 bases agree with TRBD2. The CDR3 extends over 14 amino acids. V was clipped by 4 bases and J by 3 bases; unmatched bases: 4. The V gene's germline CDR1 is MGHDK and CDR2 SYGVNS.

The chain carries TRBV11-2 and TRBJ1-2, with D unresolved. The CDR3 consists of 15 residues. In germline, CDR1 is SGHAT, CDR2 FQNNGV. The V end lost 1 base, the J end lost 2 bases, and 11 bases lay between the germline ends. The CDR3 reads CASSLGARANYGYTF. In DNA form, the CDR3 reads TGTGCCAGCAGCTTAGGAGCTCGCGCCAACTATGGCTACACCTTC.

This sequence joins TRBV28 and TRBJ2-7; 9 positions agree with TRBD2. After removal of 4 bases from V and 5 bases from J, the junction contained 9 bases not matched to a gene. Germline CDR1 is MDHEN and CDR2 is SYDVKM. This CDR3 region has 15 residues. For the CDR3, the DNA is TGTGCCAGCAGTTCGCTAAGACTAGCGGTCGACGAGCAGTACTTC. Translation gives CASSSLRLAVDEQYF.

The V call is TRBV18, the J call TRBJ1-2, with 9 bases fitting TRBD1. V lost 2 bases, J lost 5 bases, and 6 bases stayed unmatched. The germline V gene has CDR1 KGHSH and CDR2 LQKENI. This CDR3 contains 15 residues. The CDR3 nucleotides read TGTGCCAGCTCACCATCTGAAGGGACAGGGTATGGCTACACCTTC. Protein sequence: CASSPSEGTGYGYTF.

This chain joins TRBV7-8 and TRBJ1-1, with D maybe TRBD1 (6 bases). Trimming removed 3 bases at V and 6 bases at J, with 20 bases between. The CDR3 spans 16 residues. In germline, CDR1 is SGHVS, CDR2 FQNEAQ. CDR3 sequence (DNA): TGTGCCAGCAGCTTCGCGAACCAGGTGGGGGCGGCTGAAGCTTTCTTT. Translating gives CASSFANQVGAAEAFF.

The J gene is TRBJ2-7, the V gene TRBV30; TRBD2 matches 16 bases. V lost 4 bases to trimming and J lost 6 bases; unmatched junction nucleotides: 9. CDR1 and CDR2 from the germline V gene are GTSNPN and SVGIG (reference sequence). The CDR3 runs 16 residues. The CDR3 reads CAWNSGTSGGAGEQYF. The DNA of the CDR3 is TGTGCCTGGAACTCCGGGACTAGCGGGGGGGCGGGCGAGCAGTACTTC.